The clone carrying this T cell receptor (beta chain) was counted only a few times. No antigen is known for it. PCR employed 60 Vbeta and 13 Jbeta primers. Assay used: immunoSEQ multiplex PCR; TCRdb lists only in-frame clones, some missing. The sample includes some 100,000 clones, about 85% of them seen just once. The sample belongs to a study of cytomegalovirus exposure and HLA in healthy donors. About the study: In terms of ancestry, the Caucasian-associated cluster contained roughly 81% of the approximately 380 genotyped donors. General study points: It was reported that TCR beta sequences correctly inferred the HLA-A and HLA-B alleles for most subjects. Among donors in an Asian-associated ancestry cluster, a later analysis reportedly found fewer N-insertions than the roughly 610-donor mean.

Germline lookup yields CDR1 LNHNV and CDR2 YYDKDF (reference sequence). The V segment lost 0 bases and the J segment 2 bases; nucleotides outside the gene matches: 1. The CDR3 spans 15 residues. The gene calls are TRBV15 and TRBJ1-3; the match to TRBD1 covers 7 bases. This clonotype was obtained from a girl aged 2-9 years in good health and CMV-seropositive. Specimen: PBMCs. The DNA for the CDR3 is TGTGCCACCAGCAGAGAGCAGGGGGCTGGAAACACCATATATTTT. Its translation: CATSREQGAGNTIYF.